These 16 T cell receptor beta chains were sequenced from one sample in a study of shared clonotypes between healthy human individuals. The data were produced by immunoSEQ multiplex PCR, yet TCRdb's version contains in-frame clones alone and is incomplete. This table has about 1 million clones, roughly 75% appearing once. Sequencing used memory CD4+ T cells sorted from blood. The subset is: CD45RA-negative fraction. The source is a man aged 18 to 29 in good health.

The chain has TRBV4-3 and TRBJ1-6; no clear D. Germline V gene sequence: CDR1 LGHNA, CDR2 YSLEER. The CDR3 contains 16 residues. The ends were cut back, 0 bases at V and 5 bases at J, with 11 bases in the middle. The CDR3 is CASSQEVWGNNSPLHF. The CDR3 DNA sequence: TGCGCCAGCAGCCAAGAGGTATGGGGTAATAATTCACCCCTCCACTTT.

The rearrangement links TRBV27 to TRBJ2-7; 9 bases map to TRBD1. Per the germline V gene, CDR1 is MNHEY and CDR2 is SMNVEV (reference sequence). The CDR3 is 15 residues long. The J segment lost 1 base and the V segment lost 2 bases, leaving 3 bases of the junction unmatched. The CDR3 reads CASSLAGTGSYEQYF. CDR3 coding DNA: TGTGCCAGCAGTTTAGCCGGGACAGGGTCCTACGAGCAGTACTTC.

The CDR3 region has the DNA TGTGCCAGTATGGGACAGGGCCCAAATCTCTATGGCTACACCTTC. Protein: CASMGQGPNLYGYTF. The chain couples TRBV19 to TRBJ1-2; 9 bases line up with TRBD1. Per the germline V gene, CDR1 is LNHDA and CDR2 is SQIVND (reference sequence). This CDR3 is built from 15 residues. V lost 7 bases, J lost 4 bases, and 10 bases stayed unmatched.

The chain links TRBV7-8 to TRBJ2-4, with 7 nucleotides matching TRBD1. Losses at the gene ends were 2 bases for V and 4 bases for J; bases not matched to a gene: 5. The CDR3 runs to 15 residues. Germline CDR1 SGHVS, CDR2 FQNEAQ. As DNA, the CDR3 is TGTGCCAGCAGCTTACCTACAGGGGAGAAAAACATTCAGTACTTC. Translated: CASSLPTGEKNIQYF.

The rearrangement joins TRBV29-1 to TRBJ2-5; 9 positions match TRBD2. V was pared by 1 base and J by 5 bases, with 8 bases of the junction left unmatched. The CDR3 is 15 amino acids. Germline lookup yields CDR1 SQVTM and CDR2 ANQGSEA. The CDR3 coding sequence is TGCAGCGTTGAAGGGGTTAGCGGGAGAAGGGAGACCCAGTACTTC. Its translation is CSVEGVSGRRETQYF.

The chain recombines TRBV13 with TRBJ1-1, with D perhaps TRBD1 (6 bases). The CDR3 loop spans 14 amino acids. With 2 bases removed from V and 2 bases from J, the gap between germline ends came to 9 bases. Germline lookup yields CDR1 PRHDT and CDR2 FYEKMQ (reference sequence). This CDR3 reads CASSLNRANTEAFF. The CDR3, as DNA: TGTGCCAGCAGCTTAAACAGGGCCAACACTGAAGCTTTCTTT.

The chain uses TRBV18 and TRBJ1-1; tentative D call: TRBD1 (5 bases). The CDR3 is 13 residues long. Germline loops: CDR1 KGHSH, CDR2 LQKENI. V was clipped by 4 bases and J by 8 bases, with 14 bases between them. CDR3 amino acids: CASSRGTGEEAFF. The CDR3 DNA sequence: TGTGCCAGCTCACGTGGGACGGGGGAGGAAGCTTTCTTT.

The V call is TRBV7-8, the J call TRBJ2-5, with 7 bases that match TRBD1. CDR1 is SGHVS and CDR2 is FQNEAQ in the germline V gene. V lost 4 bases to trimming and J lost 4 bases; unmatched junction nucleotides: 6. The CDR3 has 14 amino acids. The CDR3 nucleotides are TGTGCCAGCAGCTCGACAGGGATGGCAGAGACCCAGTACTTC. Translated: CASSSTGMAETQYF.

The chain combines TRBV7-2 with TRBJ2-6; D tentatively reads TRBD1 or TRBD2 (7 bases each). This CDR3 has 12 amino acids. Trimming shortened V by 4 bases and J by 12 bases, and 10 bases separated the two germline ends. Per germline, CDR1 SGHTA and CDR2 FQGNSA. The CDR3: CASSSRGGVLTF. For the CDR3, the DNA is TGTGCCAGCAGCTCCAGGGGGGGCGTCCTGACTTTC. The variable domain in full, with the rest retrieved from reference TRBV7-2 and TRBJ2-6, is GAGVSQSPSNKVTEKGKDVELRCDPISGHTALYWYRQSLGQGLEFLIYFQGNSAPDKSGLPSDRFSAERTGGSVSTLTIQRTQQEDSAVYLCASSSRGGVLTFGAGSRLTVL.

V is TRBV10-3 and J is TRBJ2-2; no reliable D call. The V gene's germline CDR1 is ENHRY and CDR2 SYGVKD. There are 14 residues in the CDR3. V was cut by 3 bases and J by 1 base, with 6 bases left in between. As DNA, the CDR3 is TGTGCCATCAGTGATTCCGTGAACACCGGGGAGCTGTTTTTT. Translating gives CAISDSVNTGELFF.

The rearrangement links TRBV10-3 to TRBJ1-2; TRBD1 matches 9 bases. Trimming removed 3 bases from V and 4 bases from J; junction bases left unmatched: 15. CDR1 ENHRY and CDR2 SYGVKD come from the germline V gene. The CDR3 runs 18 residues. As DNA, the CDR3 is TGTGCCATCAGTGACCTCATAACCGGGACAGGGAATTTCTATGGCTACACCTTC. As protein: CAISDLITGTGNFYGYTF.

With respect to this clone: A much larger clonotype is one base distant, so this may be a read error. The CDR3 loop reads CASSRGQGAYEQYF. In nucleotides, the CDR3 is TGTGCCAGCAGCCGGGGACAGGGGGCCTACGAGCAGTACTTC. This sequence joins TRBV6-6 and TRBJ2-7, with 11 bases aligning to TRBD1. The CDR3 runs to 14 residues. The V and J ends lost 6 bases and 2 bases, in that order; junction bases with no gene match: 3. Germline CDR1 is MNHNY and CDR2 is SVGAGI (reference sequence).

With respect to this clone: The same CDR3 arises from other DNA sequences in this sample as well. The chain recombines TRBV5-1 with TRBJ1-4; no firm D call. The CDR3 runs 15 residues. V lost 0 bases, J lost 3 bases, and 9 bases lay in between. Germline V gene data show CDR1 as SGHRS and CDR2 as YFSETQ. The CDR3 reads CASSLVRGANEKLFF. The CDR3 DNA reads as TGCGCCAGCAGCTTGGTCCGGGGTGCTAATGAAAAACTGTTTTTT.

A word on this clone: This sample includes further DNA sequences coding for the same CDR3. CDR3 DNA: TGTGCCAGCTCACCGGGACGGGTGAACACTGAAGCTTTCTTT. Translated, it gives CASSPGRVNTEAFF. The chain uses TRBV18 and TRBJ1-1; possibly TRBD1 for D (5 bases). Germline CDR1 KGHSH, CDR2 LQKENI. The CDR3 covers 14 residues. The V end lost 3 bases, the J end lost 0 bases, and 8 bases lay between the germline ends.

This chain links TRBV28 with TRBJ2-4; D is unclear. The CDR3 covers 15 residues. V was trimmed by 3 bases and J by 6 bases, leaving 15 bases between them. Germline loops: CDR1 MDHEN, CDR2 SYDVKM. CDR3 coding DNA: TGTGCCAGCAGTTTGGCTAGGAGTCTTAGAAACATTCAGTACTTC. Translation gives CASSLARSLRNIQYF.

The rearrangement links TRBV7-2 to TRBJ1-5, with 8 bases that match TRBD1. Germline V gene lookup returns CDR1 SGHTA and CDR2 FQGNSA. The CDR3 is 15 residues long. V trimming: 1 base; J trimming: 7 bases; junction bases outside the gene matches: 6. The CDR3 is CASSLGTGFGQPQHF. The CDR3 DNA reads as TGTGCCAGCAGCTTAGGGACAGGGTTCGGGCAGCCCCAGCATTTT. Drawing the rest from reference TRBV7-2 and TRBJ1-5, the complete variable domain is GAGVSQSPSNKVTEKGKDVELRCDPISGHTALYWYRQSLGQGLEFLIYFQGNSAPDKSGLPSDRFSAERTGGSVSTLTIQRTQQEDSAVYLCASSLGTGFGQPQHFGDGTRLSIL.